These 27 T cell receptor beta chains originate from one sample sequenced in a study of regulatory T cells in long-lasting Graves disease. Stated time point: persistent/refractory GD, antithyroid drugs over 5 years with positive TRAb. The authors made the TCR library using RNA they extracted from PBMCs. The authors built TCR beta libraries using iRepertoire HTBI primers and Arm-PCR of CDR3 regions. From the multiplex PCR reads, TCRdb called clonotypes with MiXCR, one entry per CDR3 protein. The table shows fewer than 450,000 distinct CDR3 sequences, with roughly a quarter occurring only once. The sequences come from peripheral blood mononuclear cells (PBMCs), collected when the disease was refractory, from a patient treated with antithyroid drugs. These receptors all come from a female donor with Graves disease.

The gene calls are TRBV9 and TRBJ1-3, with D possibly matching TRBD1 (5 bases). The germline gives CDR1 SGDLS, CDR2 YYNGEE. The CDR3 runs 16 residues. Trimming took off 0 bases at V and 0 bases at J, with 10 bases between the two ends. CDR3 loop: CASSVAGTNSGNTIYF. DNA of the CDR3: TGTGCCAGCAGCGTAGCGGGGACCAACTCTGGAAACACCATATATTTT.

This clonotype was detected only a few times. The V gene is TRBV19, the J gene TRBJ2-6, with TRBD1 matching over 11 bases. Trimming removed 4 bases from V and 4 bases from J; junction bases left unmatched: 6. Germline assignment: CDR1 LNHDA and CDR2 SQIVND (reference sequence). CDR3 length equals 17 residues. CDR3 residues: CASSTGTGGWGANVLTF. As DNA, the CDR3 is TGTGCCAGTAGTACCGGGACAGGGGGATGGGGGGCCAACGTCCTGACTTTC.

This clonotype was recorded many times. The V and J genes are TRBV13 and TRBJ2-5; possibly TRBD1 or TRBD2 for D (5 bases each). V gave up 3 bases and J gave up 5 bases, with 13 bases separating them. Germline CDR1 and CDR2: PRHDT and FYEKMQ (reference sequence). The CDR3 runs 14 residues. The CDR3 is CASSFPGTGETQYF. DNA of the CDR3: TGTGCCAGCAGCTTTCCAGGGACGGGGGAGACCCAGTACTTC.

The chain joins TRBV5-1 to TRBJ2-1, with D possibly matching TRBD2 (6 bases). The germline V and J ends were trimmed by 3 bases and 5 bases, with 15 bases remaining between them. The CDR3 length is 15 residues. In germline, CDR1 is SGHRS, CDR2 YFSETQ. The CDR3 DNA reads TGCGCCAGCAGCTGGACGGGAGTAATCGACAATGAGCAGTTCTTC. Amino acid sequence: CASSWTGVIDNEQFF.

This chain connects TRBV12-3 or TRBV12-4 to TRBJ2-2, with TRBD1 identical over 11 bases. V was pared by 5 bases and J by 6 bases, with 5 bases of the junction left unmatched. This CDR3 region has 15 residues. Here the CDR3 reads CASSGRTGGAGELFF. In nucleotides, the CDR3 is TGTGCCAGCAGTGGACGGACAGGGGGCGCCGGGGAGCTGTTTTTT.

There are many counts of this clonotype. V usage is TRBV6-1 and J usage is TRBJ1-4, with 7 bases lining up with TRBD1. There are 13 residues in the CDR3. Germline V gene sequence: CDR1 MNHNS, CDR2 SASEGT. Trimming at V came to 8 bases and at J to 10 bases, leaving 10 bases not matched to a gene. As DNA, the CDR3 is TGTGCCAGCGAACAGGGGCCCCGCGGAAAACTGTTTTTT. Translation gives CASEQGPRGKLFF.

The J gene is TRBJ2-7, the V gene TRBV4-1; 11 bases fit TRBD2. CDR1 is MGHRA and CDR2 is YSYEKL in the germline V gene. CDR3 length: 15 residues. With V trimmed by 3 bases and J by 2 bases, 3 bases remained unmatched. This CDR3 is CASSQPGLAAYEQYF. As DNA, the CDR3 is TGCGCCAGCAGCCAGCCGGGACTAGCGGCCTACGAGCAGTACTTC.

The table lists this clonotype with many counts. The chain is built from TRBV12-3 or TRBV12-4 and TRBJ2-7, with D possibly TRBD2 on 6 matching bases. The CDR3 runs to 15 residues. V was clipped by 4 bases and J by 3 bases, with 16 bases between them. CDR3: CASSSRPEGRYEQYF. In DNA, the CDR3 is TGTGCCAGCAGTTCCCGCCCGGAGGGCCGCTACGAGCAGTACTTC.

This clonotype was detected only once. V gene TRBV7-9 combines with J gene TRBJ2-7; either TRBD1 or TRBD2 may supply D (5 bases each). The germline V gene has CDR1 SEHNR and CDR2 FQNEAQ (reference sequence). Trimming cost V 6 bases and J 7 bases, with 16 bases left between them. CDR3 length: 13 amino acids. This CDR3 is CASRIEGRGEQYF. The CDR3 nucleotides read TGTGCCAGCAGGATCGAGGGGCGCGGAGAGCAGTACTTC.

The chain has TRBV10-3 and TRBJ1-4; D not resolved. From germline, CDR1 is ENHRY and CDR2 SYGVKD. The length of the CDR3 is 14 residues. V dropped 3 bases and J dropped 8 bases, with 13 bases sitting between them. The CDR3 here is CAISDPGRKEKLFF. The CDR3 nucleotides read TGTGCCATCAGTGATCCCGGACGGAAAGAAAAACTGTTTTTT.

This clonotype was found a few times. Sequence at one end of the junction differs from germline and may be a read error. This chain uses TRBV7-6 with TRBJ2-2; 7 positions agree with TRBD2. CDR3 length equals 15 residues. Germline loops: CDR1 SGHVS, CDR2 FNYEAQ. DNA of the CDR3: TGTGCTAGCAGCTTAAGCGGGACGAACACCGGGGAGCTGTTTTTT. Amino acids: CASSLSGTNTGELFF. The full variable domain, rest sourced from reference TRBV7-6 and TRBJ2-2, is GAGVSQSPRYKVTKRGQDVALRCDPISGHVSLYWYRQALGQGPEFLTYFNYEAQQDKSGLPNDRFSAERPEGSISTLTIQRTEQRDSAMYRCASSLSGTNTGELFFGEGSRLTVL.

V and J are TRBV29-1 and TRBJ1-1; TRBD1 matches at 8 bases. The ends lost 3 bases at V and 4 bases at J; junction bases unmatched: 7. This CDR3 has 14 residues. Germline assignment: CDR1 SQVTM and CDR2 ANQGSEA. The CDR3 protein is CSVEAGGNSTEAFF. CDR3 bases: TGCAGCGTTGAGGCAGGGGGCAACAGCACTGAAGCTTTCTTT. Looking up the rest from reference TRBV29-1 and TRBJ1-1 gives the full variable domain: SAVISQKPSRDICQRGTSLTIQCQVDSQVTMMFWYRQQPGQSLTLIATANQGSEATYESGFVIDKFPISRPNLTFSTLTVSNMSPEDSSIYLCSVEAGGNSTEAFFGQGTRLTVV.

CDR3 sequence reads: CASSLTRTSGINEQFF. Written as DNA, the CDR3 is TGTGCCAGCAGCTTAACAAGGACTAGCGGTATCAATGAGCAGTTCTTC. The rearrangement joins TRBV7-3 to TRBJ2-1; TRBD2 agrees at 10 bases. CDR1 and CDR2 (germline): SGHTA, FQGTGA. This CDR3 spans 16 amino acids. Germline trimming cut 0 bases from V and 6 bases from J; bases unmatched to any gene: 5.

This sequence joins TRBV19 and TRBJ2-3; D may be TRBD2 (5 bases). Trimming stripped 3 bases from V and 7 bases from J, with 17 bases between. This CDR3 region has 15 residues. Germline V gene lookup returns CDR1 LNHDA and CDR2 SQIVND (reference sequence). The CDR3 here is CASSITLDSQNTQYF. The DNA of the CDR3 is TGTGCCAGTAGTATTACACTAGACTCACAAAATACGCAGTATTTT.

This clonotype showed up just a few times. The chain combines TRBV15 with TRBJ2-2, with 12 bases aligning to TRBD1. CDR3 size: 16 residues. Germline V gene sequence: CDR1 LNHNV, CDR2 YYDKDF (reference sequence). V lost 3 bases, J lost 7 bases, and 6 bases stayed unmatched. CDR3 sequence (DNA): TGTGCCACCAGCAGGGGACAGGGGGCGTATATCGGGGAGCTGTTTTTT. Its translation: CATSRGQGAYIGELFF.

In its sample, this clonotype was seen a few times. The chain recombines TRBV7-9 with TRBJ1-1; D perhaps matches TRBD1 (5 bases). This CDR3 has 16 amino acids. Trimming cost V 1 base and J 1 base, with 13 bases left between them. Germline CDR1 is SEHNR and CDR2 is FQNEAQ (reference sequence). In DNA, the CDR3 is TGTGCCAGCAGCTTAGATGGGTCAGGGAAGAACACTGAAGCTTTCTTT. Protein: CASSLDGSGKNTEAFF.

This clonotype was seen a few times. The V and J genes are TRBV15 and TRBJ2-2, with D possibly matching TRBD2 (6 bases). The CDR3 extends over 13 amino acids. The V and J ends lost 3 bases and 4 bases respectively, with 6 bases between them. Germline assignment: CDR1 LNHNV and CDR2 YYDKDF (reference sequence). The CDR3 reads CATSRGGTGELFF. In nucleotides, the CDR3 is TGTGCCACCAGCAGGGGGGGCACCGGGGAGCTGTTTTTT.

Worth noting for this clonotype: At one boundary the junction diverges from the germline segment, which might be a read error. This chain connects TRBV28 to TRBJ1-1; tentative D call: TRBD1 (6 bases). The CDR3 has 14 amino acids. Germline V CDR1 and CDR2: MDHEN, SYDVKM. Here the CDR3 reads CAGSLRTVNTEAFF. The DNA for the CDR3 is TGTGCCGGCAGTTTACGGACAGTGAACACTGAAGCTTTCTTT.

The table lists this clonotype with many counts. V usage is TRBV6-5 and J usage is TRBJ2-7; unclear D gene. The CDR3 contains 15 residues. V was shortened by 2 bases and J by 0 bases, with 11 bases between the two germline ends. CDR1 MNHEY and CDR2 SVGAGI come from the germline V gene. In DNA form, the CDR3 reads TGTGCCAGCAGTTACGGTTCGGCATCCTCCTACGAGCAGTACTTC. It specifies CASSYGSASSYEQYF.

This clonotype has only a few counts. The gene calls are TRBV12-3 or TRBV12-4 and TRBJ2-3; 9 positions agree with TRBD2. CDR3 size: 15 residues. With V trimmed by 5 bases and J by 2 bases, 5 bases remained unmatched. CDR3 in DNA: TGTGCCAGCAGTGGAGCGGGAGGAAACACAGATACGCAGTATTTT. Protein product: CASSGAGGNTDTQYF.

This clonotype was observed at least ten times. For the CDR3, the DNA is TGCAGTGCTCGAAAGGGGGGCCTAATACCTGAAGCTTTCTTT. It yields the protein CSARKGGLIPEAFF. This chain uses TRBV20-1 with TRBJ1-1; tentatively, D is TRBD1 (6 bases). The V gene's germline CDR1 is DFQATT and CDR2 SNEGSKA (reference sequence). The CDR3 runs 14 residues. V was pared by 5 bases and J by 6 bases, with 19 bases between.

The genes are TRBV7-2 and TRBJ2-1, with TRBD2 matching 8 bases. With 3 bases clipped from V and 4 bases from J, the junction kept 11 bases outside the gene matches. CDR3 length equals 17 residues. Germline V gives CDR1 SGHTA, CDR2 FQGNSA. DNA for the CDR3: TGTGCCAGCAGCTTGCTCGGGAGGGCCACCCTGTACAATGAGCAGTTCTTC. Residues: CASSLLGRATLYNEQFF.

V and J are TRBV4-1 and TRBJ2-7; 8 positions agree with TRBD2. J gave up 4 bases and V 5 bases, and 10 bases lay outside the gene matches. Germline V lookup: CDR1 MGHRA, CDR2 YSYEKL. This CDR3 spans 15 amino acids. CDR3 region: CASSALADPLYEQYF. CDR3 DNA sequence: TGCGCCAGCAGCGCACTAGCGGACCCTTTGTACGAGCAGTACTTC.

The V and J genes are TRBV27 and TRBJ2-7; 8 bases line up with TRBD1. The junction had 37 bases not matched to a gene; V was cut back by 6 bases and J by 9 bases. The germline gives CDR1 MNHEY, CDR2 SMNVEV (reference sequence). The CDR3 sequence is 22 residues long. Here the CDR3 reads CASRARPGQVSGGGQVFCGQYF. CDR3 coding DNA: TGTGCCAGCAGAGCGCGACCGGGACAGGTGAGCGGAGGCGGGCAGGTCTTCTGTGGGCAGTACTTC.

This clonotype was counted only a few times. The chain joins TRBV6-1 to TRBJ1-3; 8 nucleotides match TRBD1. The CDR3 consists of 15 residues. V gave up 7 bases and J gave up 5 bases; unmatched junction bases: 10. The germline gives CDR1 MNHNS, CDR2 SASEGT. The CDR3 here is CASTPRQGARNTIYF. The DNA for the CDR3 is TGTGCCAGCACCCCTCGGCAGGGGGCTCGAAACACCATATATTTT.

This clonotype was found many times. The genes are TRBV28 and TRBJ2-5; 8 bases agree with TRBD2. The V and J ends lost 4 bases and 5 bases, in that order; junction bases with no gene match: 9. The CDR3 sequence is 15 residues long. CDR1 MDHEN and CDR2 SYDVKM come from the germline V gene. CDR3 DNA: TGTGCCAGCAGTTCCGGGACTTCTAGCGGGGAGACCCAGTACTTC. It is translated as CASSSGTSSGETQYF.

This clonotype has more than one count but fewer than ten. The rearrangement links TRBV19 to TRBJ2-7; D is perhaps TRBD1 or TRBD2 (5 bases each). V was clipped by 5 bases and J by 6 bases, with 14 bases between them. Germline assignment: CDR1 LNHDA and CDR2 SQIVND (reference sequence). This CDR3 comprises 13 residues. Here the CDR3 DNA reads TGTGCCAGTAGTGCCGGGGCCCCCCTCGAGCAGTACTTC. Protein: CASSAGAPLEQYF.